This TCR beta chain comes out of a study of blood T cell repertoires in COVID-19. Measured with immunoSEQ multiplex PCR; TCRdb has only the in-frame clones, and not every one. This table holds under 250,000 clones, roughly 84% found once. CDR1 and CDR2 (germline): GTSNPN, SVGIG (reference sequence). The CDR3 is 14 residues long. V shed 4 bases and J 1 base; nucleotides not matched to a gene: 2. The TCR comes from a woman aged 55-69 years with acute or convalescent COVID-19. Sequenced material: peripheral blood. V and J are TRBV30 and TRBJ2-2; 8 nucleotides agree with TRBD1. The CDR3 reads CAWTGTGNTGELFF. DNA of the CDR3: TGTGCCTGGACTGGGACAGGGAACACCGGGGAGCTGTTTTTT. Using reference TRBV30 and TRBJ2-2 for the parts outside the CDR3, the full variable domain is SQTIHQWPATLVQPVGSPLSLECTVEGTSNPNLYWYRQAAGRGLQLLFYSVGIGQISSEVPQNLSASRPQDRQFILSSKKLLLSDSGFYLCAWTGTGNTGELFFGEGSRLTVL.